The 18 T cell receptor beta chains below all came from one sample that was sequenced in a study of CD8 T cells in Susac syndrome. Reverse transcription of roughly 0.45 to 1 ug RNA was performed with random hexamers. TCRdb re-called the immunoSEQ multiplex PCR reads through MiXCR, storing one row per CDR3 protein. The sample consists of some 190,000 distinct CDR3 sequences, approximately 93% of them appearing once. The sequenced material came from CD4+ T cells from PBMCs. Source of these receptors: a human donor in good health.

V usage is TRBV12-3 or TRBV12-4 and J usage is TRBJ2-5, with 7 bases identical to TRBD2. The V gene end was trimmed by 6 bases and the J gene end by 4 bases; junction bases not matched to a gene: 5. The CDR3 is 13 amino acids. CDR3 in amino acids: CASSLAGVETQYF. The CDR3 bases are TGTGCCAGCAGCCTTGCGGGGGTAGAGACCCAGTACTTC.

This clonotype was recorded once. The rearrangement links TRBV28 to TRBJ1-5; D is possibly TRBD1 (5 bases). The CDR3 loop spans 14 amino acids. Germline CDR1 is MDHEN and CDR2 is SYDVKM. V lost 8 bases and J lost 1, with 12 bases in between. CDR3 bases: TGTGCCAGCTTGGCAGGGAACAGCAATCAGCCCCAGCATTTT. Translated, it gives CASLAGNSNQPQHF. The complete variable domain, with remaining parts taken from reference TRBV28 and TRBJ1-5, reads DVKVTQSSRYLVKRTGEKVFLECVQDMDHENMFWYRQDPGLGLRLIYFSYDVKMKEKGDIPEGYSVSREKKERFSLILESASTNQTSMYLCASLAGNSNQPQHFGDGTRLSIL.

V usage is TRBV15 and J usage is TRBJ2-7; 8 nucleotides agree with TRBD2. CDR1 and CDR2 (germline): LNHNV, YYDKDF (reference sequence). The CDR3 runs to 15 residues. The ends lost 10 bases at V and 4 bases at J; junction bases unmatched: 15. The CDR3: CANVPGPSGFYEQYF. CDR3 coding DNA: TGTGCCAACGTCCCGGGGCCTAGCGGGTTTTACGAGCAGTACTTC.

The gene calls are TRBV4-1 and TRBJ2-7; D tentatively fits TRBD1 or TRBD2 (6 bases each). The V gene lost 4 bases and the J gene lost 6 bases, with 22 bases spanning the gap. Germline loops: CDR1 MGHRA, CDR2 YSYEKL. The CDR3 totals 16 residues. CDR3 DNA sequence: TGCGCCAGCAGCCCCCGCGGGGCAGGGGATTACGGCGAGCAGTACTTC. Translation gives CASSPRGAGDYGEQYF.

The chain couples TRBV13 to TRBJ1-4, with D uncertain. This CDR3 has 16 amino acids. Germline CDR1 and CDR2: PRHDT and FYEKMQ (reference sequence). The V end was cut by 5 bases, the J end by 2 bases, with 15 bases between. The CDR3 region is CASSPGGKATNEKLFF. DNA of the CDR3: TGTGCCAGCAGCCCAGGTGGCAAAGCGACTAATGAAAAACTGTTTTTT. Complete variable domain (other parts from reference TRBV13 and TRBJ1-4): AAGVIQSPRHLIKEKRETATLKCYPIPRHDTVYWYQQGPGQDPQFLISFYEKMQSDKGSIPDRFSAQQFSDYHSELNMSSLELGDSALYFCASSPGGKATNEKLFFGSGTQLSVL.

The rearrangement uses TRBV5-1 and TRBJ1-1; D not resolved. V was trimmed by 2 bases and J by 4 bases, leaving 12 bases between them. There are 14 residues in the CDR3. The V gene's germline CDR1 is SGHRS and CDR2 YFSETQ. CDR3 loop: CASSFSPKGTEAFF. In DNA, the CDR3 is TGCGCCAGCAGCTTCTCCCCGAAGGGCACTGAAGCTTTCTTT.

This clonotype was picked up one time. The chain uses TRBV7-9 and TRBJ2-7; D is unclear. Trimming removed 6 bases at V and 3 bases at J, with 9 bases between. This CDR3 spans 12 amino acids. Per germline, CDR1 SEHNR and CDR2 FQNEAQ (reference sequence). The CDR3 here is CASSQHLYEQYF. For the CDR3, the DNA is TGTGCCAGCAGTCAACACCTCTACGAGCAGTACTTC.

CDR3 protein: CASSLDGVSADTQYF. In nucleotides, the CDR3 is TGTGCCAGCAGCCTGGACGGAGTTTCTGCAGATACGCAGTATTTT. The chain is built from TRBV11-1 and TRBJ2-3, with D unresolved. Germline V CDR1 and CDR2: SGHAT, FQDESV (reference sequence). The CDR3 sequence is 15 residues long. V lost 5 bases to trimming and J lost 4 bases, with 16 bases between them.

V usage is TRBV3-1 and J usage is TRBJ1-1, with a possible D match to TRBD1 (5 bases). The CDR3 contains 15 residues. Trimming took 0 bases from V and 3 from J, leaving 11 bases between them. The germline gives CDR1 LGHDT, CDR2 YNNKEL (reference sequence). The CDR3: CASSQEGRGDTEAFF. For the CDR3, the DNA is TGTGCCAGCAGCCAAGAGGGGCGAGGGGACACTGAAGCTTTCTTT.

V and J are TRBV4-1 and TRBJ2-5; maybe TRBD2 (5 bases). The germline V gene encodes CDR1 MGHRA and CDR2 YSYEKL. With 5 bases removed from V and 5 bases from J, the gap between germline ends came to 12 bases. CDR3 length: 13 amino acids. The CDR3 spells CASSILVRETQYF. The DNA for the CDR3 is TGCGCCAGCAGCATACTAGTGCGGGAGACCCAGTACTTC.

J is TRBJ2-7 and V is TRBV9, with a weak D call TRBD2 (5 bases). V lost 0 bases and J 1 base, leaving 11 bases between the germline ends. This CDR3 comprises 15 residues. Per germline, CDR1 SGDLS and CDR2 YYNGEE. The CDR3 nucleotides are TGTGCCAGCAGCGTAGATTCTAGCTCGTCCTACGAGCAGTACTTC. Protein product: CASSVDSSSSYEQYF.

The V gene is TRBV29-1, the J gene TRBJ2-2, with D tentatively TRBD2 (6 bases). The CDR3 length is 14 residues. V lost 6 bases and J 5 bases, leaving 16 bases between the germline ends. Germline V CDR1 and CDR2: SQVTM, ANQGSEA. CDR3 sequence reads: CSVQLAIPTGELFF. The CDR3 DNA is TGCAGCGTCCAACTAGCTATTCCGACCGGGGAGCTGTTTTTT.

The rearrangement links TRBV19 to TRBJ2-2; D not certain. The V end was cut by 5 bases, the J end by 4 bases, with 5 bases between. The CDR3 consists of 12 residues. Germline V gene sequence: CDR1 LNHDA, CDR2 SQIVND (reference sequence). This CDR3 is CASSERTGELFF. The CDR3 region has the DNA TGTGCCAGTAGTGAGCGCACCGGGGAGCTGTTTTTT.

This chain links TRBV7-8 with TRBJ2-4; the match to TRBD1 covers 8 bases. CDR1 is SGHVS, CDR2 FQNEAQ, per germline. The CDR3 is made up of 16 amino acids. The V segment lost 2 bases and the J segment 6 bases; nucleotides outside the gene matches: 9. The CDR3 nucleotides are TGTGCCAGCAGCTTAAATGCCGGGACAGGCGGAAACATTCAGTACTTC. As protein: CASSLNAGTGGNIQYF.

The V and J genes are TRBV5-1 and TRBJ2-3, with D perhaps matching TRBD2 (5 bases). The CDR3 covers 15 residues. Trimming pared 0 bases from V and 7 bases from J, leaving 15 bases between. CDR1 and CDR2 from the germline V gene are SGHRS and YFSETQ. CDR3 amino acids: CASSLAGGSSNTQYF. DNA for the CDR3: TGCGCCAGCAGCTTGGCCGGAGGTTCCTCGAATACGCAGTATTTT.

The gene calls are TRBV7-3 and TRBJ2-2; unclear D gene. V lost 5 bases, J lost 7 bases, and 11 bases lay in between. CDR1 and CDR2 (germline): SGHTA, FQGTGA. The CDR3 covers 13 residues. The CDR3 DNA sequence: TGTGCCAGCAGCCCTAGGCGTGGCGGGGAGCTGTTTTTT. Protein product: CASSPRRGGELFF.

V is TRBV28 and J is TRBJ2-3, with a tentative D call TRBD1 (7 bases). This CDR3 comprises 15 residues. V dropped 8 bases and J dropped 1 base, with 16 bases sitting between them. Germline V gives CDR1 MDHEN, CDR2 SYDVKM. The CDR3 loop is CASGGGGKGTDTQYF. CDR3 nucleotides: TGTGCCAGCGGAGGGGGCGGAAAAGGCACAGATACGCAGTATTTT.

This chain connects TRBV19 to TRBJ1-6; possible D gene TRBD1, 6 bases. The CDR3 is made up of 15 amino acids. Looked up from germline, CDR1 is LNHDA and CDR2 is SQIVND (reference sequence). V shed 5 bases and J shed 7 bases, with 15 bases lying between them. CDR3 loop: CASSAGQIANSPLHF. The CDR3 DNA sequence: TGTGCCAGTAGTGCCGGACAGATCGCCAATTCACCCCTCCACTTT.